Sequencing of this T cell receptor beta chain was carried out in a study of beta chain features in type 1 diabetes. Sorted populations were all over 95% pure. Overall study findings and caveats: There was a moderate but significant shortening of TCRB CDR3s in all four CD4+ subsets of Type 1 diabetes patients. Unsettled here was the matter of whether HLA type influences TCRB rearrangement.

In this sample, this clone turned up a few times. Antigen: not known. V shed 4 bases, J shed 0 bases, and the junction held 9 bases outside the gene matches. The germline gives CDR1 SGHDN, CDR2 FVKESK. CDR3 size: 16 residues. The sequenced template was cDNA made from the entire isolated RNA. Using immunoSEQ multiplex PCR, the repertoire was profiled, and TCRdb retains in-frame clones only, with some absent. This table holds some 150,000 clones, roughly 11% found once. The TCR sequence derives from a man between 18 and 35 years old in good health. The chain uses TRBV14 and TRBJ2-7, with 7 bases matching TRBD2. Material: central memory CD4+ T cells from blood. The CDR3 sequence: CASSRGRAGSSYEQYF. The CDR3, as DNA: TGTGCCAGCAGCCGAGGCCGAGCGGGGAGCTCCTACGAGCAGTACTTC.